This T cell receptor (beta chain) is from a study of blood T cell repertoires in COVID-19. In the study overall: From T cells, B-cell-depleted T cells, or PBMCs came the material, which was cDNA or gDNA.

The CDR3 runs 13 residues. Trimming stripped 5 bases from V and 4 bases from J, with 11 bases between. Germline V gene sequence: CDR1 MDHEN, CDR2 SYDVKM. The protocol was immunoSEQ multiplex PCR, while the TCRdb copy is restricted to in-frame clones and leaves out a portion. The table records about 110,000 clones, 83% of them present only once. The sequencing input was peripheral blood. This sequence was found in a woman between 55 and 75 years old with acute or convalescent COVID-19. The V and J genes are TRBV28 and TRBJ1-2; no definite D call. Here the CDR3 reads CASSGGMPYGYTF. CDR3 coding DNA: TGTGCCAGCAGTGGAGGTATGCCCTATGGCTACACCTTC.